This TCR beta chain is drawn from a study of cytomegalovirus exposure and HLA in healthy donors. Study findings and constraints: The authors confirmed in vitro that three CMV-associated chains were specific for CMV antigens. Analysis was carried out at a later point, and it linked a missense DCLRE1C variant to TCR beta V- and J-gene trimming. A classifier reportedly called cytomegalovirus status with high sensitivity and specificity.

Primers for the PCR totalled 60 Vbeta and 13 Jbeta. Here immunoSEQ multiplex PCR was the method, and the copy in TCRdb shows in-frame clones only, minus some. The sample comprises about 150,000 clones, about 75% of which are singletons, and more than 1.2% rests with the top ten. V lost 0 bases, J lost 2 bases, and 5 bases lay in between. The CDR3 runs to 13 residues. Per the germline V gene, CDR1 is SGHRS and CDR2 is YFSETQ. In the case of this clone: Its antigen remains unknown. Other nucleotide sequences in the sample specify the same CDR3.

This sequence was found in a man between 18 and 35 years old in good health and CMV-seronegative. This chain links TRBV5-1 with TRBJ2-5; D gene uncertain. Sequencing used PBMCs. CDR3 residues: CASSLAYQETQYF. In nucleotides, the CDR3 is TGCGCCAGCAGCTTGGCCTATCAAGAGACCCAGTACTTC.